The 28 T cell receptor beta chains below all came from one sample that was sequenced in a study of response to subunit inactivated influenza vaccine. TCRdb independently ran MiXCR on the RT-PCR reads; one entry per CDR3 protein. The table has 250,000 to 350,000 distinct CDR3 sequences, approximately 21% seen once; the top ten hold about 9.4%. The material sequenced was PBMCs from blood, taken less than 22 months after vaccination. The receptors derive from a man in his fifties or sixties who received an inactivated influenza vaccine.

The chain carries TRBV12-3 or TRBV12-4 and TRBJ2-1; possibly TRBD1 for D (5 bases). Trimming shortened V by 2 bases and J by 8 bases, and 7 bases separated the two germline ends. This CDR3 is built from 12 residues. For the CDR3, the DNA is TGTGCCAGCAGTTTATGGGGCGATGAGCAGTTCTTC. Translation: CASSLWGDEQFF.

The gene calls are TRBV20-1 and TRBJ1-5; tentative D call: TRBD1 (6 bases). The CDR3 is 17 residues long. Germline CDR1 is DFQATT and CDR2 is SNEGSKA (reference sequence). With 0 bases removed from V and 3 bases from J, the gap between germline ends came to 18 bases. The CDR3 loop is CSARDGNTRGTNQPQHF. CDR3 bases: TGCAGTGCTAGAGATGGTAATACCAGGGGAACCAATCAGCCCCAGCATTTT.

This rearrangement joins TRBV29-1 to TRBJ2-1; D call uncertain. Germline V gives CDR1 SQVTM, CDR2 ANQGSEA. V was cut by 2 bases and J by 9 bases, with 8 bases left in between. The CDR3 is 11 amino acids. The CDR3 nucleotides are TGCAGCGTTGAAACCGAGAGTGAGCAGTTCTTC. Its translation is CSVETESEQFF.

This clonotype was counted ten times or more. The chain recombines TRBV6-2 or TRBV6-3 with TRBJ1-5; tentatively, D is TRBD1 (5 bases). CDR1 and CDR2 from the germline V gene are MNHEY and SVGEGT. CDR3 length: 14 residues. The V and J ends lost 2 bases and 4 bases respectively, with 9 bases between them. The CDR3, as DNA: TGTGCCAGCAGTTACCCGGGACGGAATCAGCCCCAGCATTTT. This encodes CASSYPGRNQPQHF.

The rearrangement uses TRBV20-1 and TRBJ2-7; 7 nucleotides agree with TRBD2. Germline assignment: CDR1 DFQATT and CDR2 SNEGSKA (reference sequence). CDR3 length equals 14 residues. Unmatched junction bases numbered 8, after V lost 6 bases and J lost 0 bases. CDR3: CSADRGGSSYEQYF. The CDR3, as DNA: TGCAGTGCCGATCGTGGCGGGAGCTCCTACGAGCAGTACTTC.

CDR3 in amino acids: CASSITGQPSTDTQYF. DNA of the CDR3: TGCGCCAGCAGCATCACGGGACAGCCTAGCACAGATACGCAGTATTTT. The chain combines TRBV5-1 with TRBJ2-3; TRBD1 aligns across 7 bases. This CDR3 comprises 16 residues. Germline trimming cut 4 bases from V and 0 bases from J; bases unmatched to any gene: 8. CDR1 and CDR2 (germline): SGHRS, YFSETQ.

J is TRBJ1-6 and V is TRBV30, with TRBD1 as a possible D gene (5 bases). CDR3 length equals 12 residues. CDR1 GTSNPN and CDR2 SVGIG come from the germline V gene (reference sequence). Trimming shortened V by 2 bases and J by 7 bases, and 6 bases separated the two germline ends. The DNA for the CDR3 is TGTGCCTGGAGTAGGACAAATTCACCCCTCCACTTT. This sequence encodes CAWSRTNSPLHF.

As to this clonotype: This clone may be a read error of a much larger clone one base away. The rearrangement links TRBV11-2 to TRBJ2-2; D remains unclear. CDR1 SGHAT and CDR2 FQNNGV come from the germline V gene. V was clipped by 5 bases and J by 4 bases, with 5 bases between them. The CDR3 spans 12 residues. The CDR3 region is CASSPPTGELFF. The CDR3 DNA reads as TGTGCCAGCAGCCCCCCCACCGGGGAGCTGTTTTTT. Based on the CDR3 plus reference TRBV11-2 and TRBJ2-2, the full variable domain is EAGVAQSPRYKIIEKRQSVAFWCNPISGHATLYWYQQILGQGPKLLIQFQNNGVVDDSQLPKDRFSAERLKGVDSTLKIQPAKLEDSAVYLCASSPPTGELFFGEGSRLTVL.

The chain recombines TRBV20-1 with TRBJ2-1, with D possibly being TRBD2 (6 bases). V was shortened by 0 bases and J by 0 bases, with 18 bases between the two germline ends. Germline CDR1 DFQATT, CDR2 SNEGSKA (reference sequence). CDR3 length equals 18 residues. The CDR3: CSARDRFGTSLSYNEQFF. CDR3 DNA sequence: TGCAGTGCTAGAGATAGATTCGGGACTTCACTCTCCTACAATGAGCAGTTCTTC.

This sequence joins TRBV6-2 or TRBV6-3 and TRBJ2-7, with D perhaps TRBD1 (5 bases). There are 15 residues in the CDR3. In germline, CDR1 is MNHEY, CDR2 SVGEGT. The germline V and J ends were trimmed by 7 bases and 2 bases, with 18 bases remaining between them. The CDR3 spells CASTTDREIPYEQYF. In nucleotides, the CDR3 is TGTGCCAGCACCACAGACAGAGAGATTCCCTACGAGCAGTACTTC.

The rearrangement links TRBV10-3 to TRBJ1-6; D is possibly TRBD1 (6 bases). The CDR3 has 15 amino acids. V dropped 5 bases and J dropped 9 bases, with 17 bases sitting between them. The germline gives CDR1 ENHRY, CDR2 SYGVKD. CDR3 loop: CAISPEQGFGSPLHF. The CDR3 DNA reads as TGTGCCATCAGTCCGGAACAGGGTTTTGGTTCACCCCTCCACTTT.

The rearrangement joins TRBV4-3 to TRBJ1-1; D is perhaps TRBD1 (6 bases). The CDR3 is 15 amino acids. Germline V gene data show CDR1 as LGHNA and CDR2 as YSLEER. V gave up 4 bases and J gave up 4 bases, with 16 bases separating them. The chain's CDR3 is CASSPAPGQPTEAFF. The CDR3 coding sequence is TGCGCCAGCAGCCCGGCGCCGGGACAACCCACTGAAGCTTTCTTT.

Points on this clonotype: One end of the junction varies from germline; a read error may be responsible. The CDR3 is CASSSTGNYGCTF. The CDR3 coding sequence is TGCGCCAGCAGCTCGACAGGGAACTATGGCTGCACCTTC. This chain joins TRBV5-1 and TRBJ1-2; 7 bases match TRBD1. The CDR3 contains 13 residues. The germline gives CDR1 SGHRS, CDR2 YFSETQ. The variable domain in full, with the rest retrieved from reference TRBV5-1 and TRBJ1-2, is KAGVTQTPRYLIKTRGQQVTLSCSPISGHRSVSWYQQTPGQGLQFLFEYFSETQRNKGNFPGRFSGRQFSNSRSEMNVSTLELGDSALYLCASSSTGNYGCTFGSGTRLTVV.

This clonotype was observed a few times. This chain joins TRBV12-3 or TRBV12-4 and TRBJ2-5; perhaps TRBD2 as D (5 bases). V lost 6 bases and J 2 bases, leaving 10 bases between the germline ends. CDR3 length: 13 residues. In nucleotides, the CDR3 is TGTGCCAGCAGCTCAAGCGGACAAGAGACCCAGTACTTC. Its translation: CASSSSGQETQYF.

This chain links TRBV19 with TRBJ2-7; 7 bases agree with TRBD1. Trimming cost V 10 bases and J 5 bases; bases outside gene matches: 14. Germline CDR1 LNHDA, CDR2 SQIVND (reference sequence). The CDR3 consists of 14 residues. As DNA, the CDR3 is TGTGCCACCTCCGGCGAGACAGGGTACGACGAGCAGTACTTC. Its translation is CATSGETGYDEQYF.

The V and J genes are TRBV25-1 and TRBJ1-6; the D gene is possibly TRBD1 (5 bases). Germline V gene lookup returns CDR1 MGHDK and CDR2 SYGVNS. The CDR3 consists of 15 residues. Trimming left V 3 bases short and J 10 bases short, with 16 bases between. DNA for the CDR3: TGTGCCAGCAGTGATCTGGTAGGGACCGGATCACCCCTCCACTTT. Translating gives CASSDLVGTGSPLHF.

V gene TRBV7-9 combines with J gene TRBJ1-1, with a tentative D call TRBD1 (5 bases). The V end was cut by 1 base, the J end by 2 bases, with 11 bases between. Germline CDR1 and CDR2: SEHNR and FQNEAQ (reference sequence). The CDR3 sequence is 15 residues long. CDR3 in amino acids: CASSLVSGANTEAFF. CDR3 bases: TGTGCCAGCAGCTTAGTTTCCGGGGCCAACACTGAAGCTTTCTTT.

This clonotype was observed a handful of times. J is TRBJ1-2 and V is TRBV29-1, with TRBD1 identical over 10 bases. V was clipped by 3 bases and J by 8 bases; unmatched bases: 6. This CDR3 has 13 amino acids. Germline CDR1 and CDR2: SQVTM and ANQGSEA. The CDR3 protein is CSVEMTGGAGYTF. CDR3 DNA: TGCAGCGTTGAGATGACAGGGGGCGCGGGCTACACCTTC.

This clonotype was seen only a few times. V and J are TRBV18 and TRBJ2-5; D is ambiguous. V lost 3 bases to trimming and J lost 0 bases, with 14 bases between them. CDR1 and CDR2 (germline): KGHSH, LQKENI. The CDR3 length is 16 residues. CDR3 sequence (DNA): TGTGCCAGCTCACCCAGACCGACCTACTACCAAGAGACCCAGTACTTC. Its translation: CASSPRPTYYQETQYF.

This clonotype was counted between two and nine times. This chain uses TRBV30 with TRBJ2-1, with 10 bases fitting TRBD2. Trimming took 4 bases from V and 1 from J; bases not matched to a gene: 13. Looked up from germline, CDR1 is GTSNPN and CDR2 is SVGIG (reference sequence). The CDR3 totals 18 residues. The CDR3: CAWKRASGRYKSYNEQFF. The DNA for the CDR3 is TGTGCCTGGAAACGGGCTAGCGGGAGATACAAATCCTACAATGAGCAGTTCTTC.

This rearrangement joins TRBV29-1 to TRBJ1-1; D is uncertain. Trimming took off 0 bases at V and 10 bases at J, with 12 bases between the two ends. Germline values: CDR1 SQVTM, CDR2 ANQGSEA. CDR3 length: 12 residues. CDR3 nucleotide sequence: TGCAGCGTTGAAGATCCGATTCGTGGAGCTTTCTTT. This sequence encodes CSVEDPIRGAFF.

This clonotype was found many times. The CDR3 coding sequence is TGCGCCAGCAGCCAAGACCCCTGGGACGTCCTGACTTTC. Its translation is CASSQDPWDVLTF. The chain has TRBV4-3 and TRBJ2-6; D gene unclear. This CDR3 is built from 13 residues. V dropped 0 bases and J dropped 11 bases, with 8 bases sitting between them. Germline V gives CDR1 LGHNA, CDR2 YSLEER.

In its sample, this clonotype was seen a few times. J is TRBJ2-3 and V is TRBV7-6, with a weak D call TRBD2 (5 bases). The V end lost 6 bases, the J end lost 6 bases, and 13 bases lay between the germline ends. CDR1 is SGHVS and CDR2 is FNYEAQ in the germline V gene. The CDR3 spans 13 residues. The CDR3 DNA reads TGTGCCAGCAGTAGGAGCGGCCGGGATACGCAGTATTTT. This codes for CASSRSGRDTQYF.

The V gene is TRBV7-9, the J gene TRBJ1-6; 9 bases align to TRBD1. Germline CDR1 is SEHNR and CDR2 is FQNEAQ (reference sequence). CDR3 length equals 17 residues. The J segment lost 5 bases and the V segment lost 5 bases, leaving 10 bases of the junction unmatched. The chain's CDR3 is CASSTPPGTGNNSPLHF. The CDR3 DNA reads TGTGCCAGCAGCACCCCCCCCGGGACAGGGAATAATTCACCCCTCCACTTT.

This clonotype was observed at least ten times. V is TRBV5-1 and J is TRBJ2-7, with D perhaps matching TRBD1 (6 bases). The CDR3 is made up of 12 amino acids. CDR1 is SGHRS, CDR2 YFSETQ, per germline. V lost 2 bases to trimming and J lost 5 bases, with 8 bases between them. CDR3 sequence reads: CASSFRGDEQYF. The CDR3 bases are TGCGCCAGCAGCTTCAGGGGAGACGAGCAGTACTTC.

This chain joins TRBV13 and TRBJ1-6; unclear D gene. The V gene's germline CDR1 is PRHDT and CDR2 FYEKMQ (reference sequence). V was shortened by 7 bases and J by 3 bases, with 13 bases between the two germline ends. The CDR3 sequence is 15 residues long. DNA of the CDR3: TGTGCCAGCAAGATAACGACAAGCTATAATTCACCCCTCCACTTT. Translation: CASKITTSYNSPLHF.

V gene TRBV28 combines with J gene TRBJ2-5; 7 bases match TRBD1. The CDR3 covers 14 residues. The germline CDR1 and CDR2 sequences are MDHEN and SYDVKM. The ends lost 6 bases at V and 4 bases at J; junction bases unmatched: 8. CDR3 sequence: CASRSLGGPETQYF. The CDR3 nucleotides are TGTGCCAGCAGATCGTTAGGGGGCCCAGAGACCCAGTACTTC.

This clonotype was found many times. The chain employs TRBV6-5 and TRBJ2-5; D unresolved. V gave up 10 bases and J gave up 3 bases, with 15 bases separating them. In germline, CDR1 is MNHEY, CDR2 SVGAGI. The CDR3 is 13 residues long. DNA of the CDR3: TGTGCCACACGGTACTGGCGCGAAGAGACCCAGTACTTC. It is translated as CATRYWREETQYF.